The 12 T cell receptor beta chains below were found in one sample sequenced in a study of OX40 agonist ivuxolimab in advanced cancers. Generated by immunoSEQ multiplex PCR, the TCRdb table keeps only in-frame clones and is missing some. Here the sample spans fewer than 15,000 clones, roughly 75% being singletons. The sequencing used CD4+ or CD8+ T cells sorted from blood, collected in a trial of the OX40 agonist ivuxolimab. The receptors come from an adult with an advanced solid tumor such as melanoma, head and neck, liver or kidney cancer.

The chain combines TRBV11-3 with TRBJ2-2; possibly TRBD1 or TRBD2 for D (7 bases each). The germline CDR1 and CDR2 sequences are SGHNT and YENEEA. V gave up 3 bases and J gave up 3 bases, with 14 bases separating them. This CDR3 comprises 16 residues. CDR3 protein: CASSFRQGGYTGELFF. The CDR3 nucleotides read TGTGCCAGCAGCTTCCGACAGGGAGGGTACACCGGGGAGCTGTTTTTT. The full variable domain, its missing parts supplied by reference TRBV11-3 and TRBJ2-2, is EAGVVQSPRYKIIEKKQPVAFWCNPISGHNTLYWYLQNLGQGPELLIRYENEEAVDDSQLPKDRFSAERLKGVDSTLKIQPAELGDSAVYLCASSFRQGGYTGELFFGEGSRLTVL.

This clone was counted a few times. V and J are TRBV28 and TRBJ2-1, with D tentatively TRBD1 or TRBD2 (5 bases each). Looked up from germline, CDR1 is MDHEN and CDR2 is SYDVKM. CDR3 length: 19 residues. The V and J ends lost 5 bases and 8 bases respectively, with 31 bases between them. CDR3 sequence: CASSLGFTRGNGKGDEQFF. CDR3 nucleotide sequence: TGTGCCAGCAGTCTGGGATTCACGAGGGGTAACGGGAAGGGAGATGAGCAGTTCTTC.

CDR3 amino acids: CASSLGTGWNQPQHF. CDR3 DNA: TGTGCCAGCAGCTTGGGGACAGGGTGGAATCAGCCCCAGCATTTT. The genes are TRBV6-5 and TRBJ1-5, with 9 bases aligning to TRBD1. The CDR3 loop spans 15 amino acids. After removal of 6 bases from V and 4 bases from J, the junction contained 7 bases not matched to a gene. Looked up from germline, CDR1 is MNHEY and CDR2 is SVGAGI.

J is TRBJ2-1 and V is TRBV5-5; possible D gene TRBD2, 6 bases. CDR1 and CDR2 from the germline V gene are SGHKS and YYEKEE (reference sequence). The CDR3 totals 13 residues. Deletions cut 2 bases from V and 8 bases from J, with 11 bases between. The CDR3 nucleotides read TGTGCCAGCAGCTTCGGGACTGGCGATGAGCAGTTCTTC. Translated: CASSFGTGDEQFF.

This chain joins TRBV6-5 and TRBJ2-5; TRBD2 matches 16 bases. This CDR3 contains 15 residues. The V segment lost 8 bases and the J segment 5 bases; nucleotides outside the gene matches: 5. Germline assignment: CDR1 MNHEY and CDR2 SVGAGI. The CDR3 spells CASAGLAGGLETQYF. CDR3 bases: TGTGCCAGCGCGGGACTAGCGGGGGGGTTGGAGACCCAGTACTTC.

The chain joins TRBV19 to TRBJ2-2; D remains ambiguous. V was shortened by 6 bases and J by 2 bases, with 13 bases between the two germline ends. This CDR3 comprises 15 residues. Germline V gives CDR1 LNHDA, CDR2 SQIVND (reference sequence). The CDR3 nucleotides are TGTGCCAGTAGACCCGACATGATTAACACCGGGGAGCTGTTTTTT. It is translated as CASRPDMINTGELFF. Together with reference TRBV19 and TRBJ2-2, the CDR3 gives the full variable domain: DGGITQSPKYLFRKEGQNVTLSCEQNLNHDAMYWYRQDPGQGLRLIYYSQIVNDFQKGDIAEGYSVSREKKESFPLTVTSAQKNPTAFYLCASRPDMINTGELFFGEGSRLTVL.

The rearrangement links TRBV5-6 to TRBJ1-2; 11 bases map to TRBD1. The CDR3 spans 13 residues. V lost 4 bases and J lost 4; bases outside the gene matches: 0. The germline V gene has CDR1 SGHDT and CDR2 YYEEEE. CDR3 nucleotide sequence: TGTGCCAGCAGCGGGACAGGGGGCTATGGCTACACCTTC. The encoded protein is CASSGTGGYGYTF.

The chain combines TRBV7-9 with TRBJ2-2; D is perhaps TRBD1 (5 bases). Trimming shortened V by 0 bases and J by 2 bases, and 7 bases separated the two germline ends. Germline values: CDR1 SEHNR, CDR2 FQNEAQ (reference sequence). The CDR3 runs 15 residues. The CDR3 protein is CASSLAQGNTGELFF. In nucleotides, the CDR3 is TGTGCCAGCAGCTTAGCCCAGGGAAACACCGGGGAGCTGTTTTTT.

This clone turned up a few times. The chain joins TRBV6-4 to TRBJ2-3, with 9 nucleotides matching TRBD2. CDR1 and CDR2 (germline): MRHNA, SNTAGT. The ends lost 2 bases at V and 8 bases at J; junction bases unmatched: 11. This CDR3 has 16 residues. The DNA for the CDR3 is TGTGCCAGCAGTGACCTCCCCAGCGGGAGGCTAGGTACGCAGTATTTT. Translation gives CASSDLPSGRLGTQYF.

This chain uses TRBV27 with TRBJ1-2; TRBD1 might be the D (5 bases). Germline V gene sequence: CDR1 MNHEY, CDR2 SMNVEV (reference sequence). This CDR3 is 17 amino acids long. V was pared by 6 bases and J by 3 bases, with 23 bases between. The CDR3 reads CASRPRGIPEPHYGYTF. CDR3 nucleotides: TGTGCCAGCAGGCCCCGGGGCATACCAGAACCCCACTATGGCTACACCTTC.

The chain recombines TRBV19 with TRBJ2-1; unclear D gene. V was trimmed by 3 bases and J by 0 bases, leaving 9 bases between them. Germline CDR1 and CDR2: LNHDA and SQIVND (reference sequence). The CDR3 runs to 15 residues. This chain's CDR3 is CASSIGQASYNEQFF. The CDR3 bases are TGTGCCAGTAGTATCGGCCAGGCCTCCTACAATGAGCAGTTCTTC.

This sequence joins TRBV4-1 and TRBJ2-7; 10 nucleotides match TRBD2. The CDR3 covers 16 residues. V lost 4 bases and J lost 6; bases outside the gene matches: 12. CDR1 and CDR2 (germline): MGHRA, YSYEKL. The CDR3 bases are TGCGCCAGCAGCCTATCTCTCTCGGTAGCGGGGGGCGAGCAGTACTTC. Its protein product is CASSLSLSVAGGEQYF.